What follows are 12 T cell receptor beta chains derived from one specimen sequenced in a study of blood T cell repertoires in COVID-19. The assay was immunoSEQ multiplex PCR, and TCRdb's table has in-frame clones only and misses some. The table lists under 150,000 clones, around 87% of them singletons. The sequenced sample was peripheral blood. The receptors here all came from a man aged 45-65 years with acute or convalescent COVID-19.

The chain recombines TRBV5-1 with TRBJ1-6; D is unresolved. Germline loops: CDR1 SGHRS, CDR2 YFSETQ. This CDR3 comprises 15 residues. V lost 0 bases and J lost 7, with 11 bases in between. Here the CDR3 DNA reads TGCGCCAGCAGCTTGGTCGGGGATTGGAATTCACCCCTCCACTTT. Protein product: CASSLVGDWNSPLHF.

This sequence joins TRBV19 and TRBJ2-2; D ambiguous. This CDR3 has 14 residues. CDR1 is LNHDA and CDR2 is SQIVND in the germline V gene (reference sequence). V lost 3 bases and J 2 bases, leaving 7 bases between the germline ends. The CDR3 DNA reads TGTGCCAGTAGTATTTCGCTAAACACCGGGGAGCTGTTTTTT. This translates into CASSISLNTGELFF. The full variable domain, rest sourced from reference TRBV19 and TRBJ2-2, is DGGITQSPKYLFRKEGQNVTLSCEQNLNHDAMYWYRQDPGQGLRLIYYSQIVNDFQKGDIAEGYSVSREKKESFPLTVTSAQKNPTAFYLCASSISLNTGELFFGEGSRLTVL.

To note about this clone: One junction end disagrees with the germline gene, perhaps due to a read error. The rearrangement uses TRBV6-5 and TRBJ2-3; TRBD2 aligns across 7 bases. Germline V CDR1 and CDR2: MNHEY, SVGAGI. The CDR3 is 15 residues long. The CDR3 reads CASSNRLAPTHTQYF. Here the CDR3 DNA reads TGTGCCAGCAGTAATAGACTAGCTCCCACACATACGCAGTATTTT.

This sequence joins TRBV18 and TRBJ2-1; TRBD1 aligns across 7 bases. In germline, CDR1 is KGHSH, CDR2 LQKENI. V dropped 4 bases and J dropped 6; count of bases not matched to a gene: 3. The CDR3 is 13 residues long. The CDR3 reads CASSRQGSNEQFF. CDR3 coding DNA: TGTGCCAGCTCACGACAGGGCAGCAATGAGCAGTTCTTC. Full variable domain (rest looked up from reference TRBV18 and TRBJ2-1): NAGVMQNPRHLVRRRGQEARLRCSPMKGHSHVYWYRQLPEEGLKFMVYLQKENIIDESGMPKERFSAEFPKEGPSILRIQQVVRGDSAAYFCASSRQGSNEQFFGPGTRLTVL.

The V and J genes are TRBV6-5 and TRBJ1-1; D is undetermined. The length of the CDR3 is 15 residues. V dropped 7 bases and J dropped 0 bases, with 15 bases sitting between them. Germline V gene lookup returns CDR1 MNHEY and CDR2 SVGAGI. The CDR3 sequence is CASTRGGNMNTEAFF. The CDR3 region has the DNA TGTGCCAGCACCCGGGGAGGGAACATGAACACTGAAGCTTTCTTT.

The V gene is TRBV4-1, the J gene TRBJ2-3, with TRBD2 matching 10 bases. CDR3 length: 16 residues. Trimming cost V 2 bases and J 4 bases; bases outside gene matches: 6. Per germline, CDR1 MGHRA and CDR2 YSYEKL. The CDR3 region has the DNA TGCGCCAGCAGCCAACCTAGCGGGAGTGGGGCAGATACGCAGTATTTT. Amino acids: CASSQPSGSGADTQYF.

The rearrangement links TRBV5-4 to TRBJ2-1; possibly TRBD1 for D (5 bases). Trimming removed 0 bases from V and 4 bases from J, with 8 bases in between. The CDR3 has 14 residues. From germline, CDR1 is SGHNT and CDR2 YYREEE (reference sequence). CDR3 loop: CASSLDQGYNEQFF. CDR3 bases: TGTGCCAGCAGCTTGGACCAGGGATACAATGAGCAGTTCTTC. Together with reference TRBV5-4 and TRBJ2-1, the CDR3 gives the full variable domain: ETGVTQSPTHLIKTRGQQVTLRCSSQSGHNTVSWYQQALGQGPQFIFQYYREEENGRGNFPPRFSGLQFPNYSSELNVNALELDDSALYLCASSLDQGYNEQFFGPGTRLTVL.

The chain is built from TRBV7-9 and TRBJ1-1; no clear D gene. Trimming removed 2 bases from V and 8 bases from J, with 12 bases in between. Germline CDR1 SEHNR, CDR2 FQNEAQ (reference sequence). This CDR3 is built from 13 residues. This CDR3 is CASSLSYGEEAFF. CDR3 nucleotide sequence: TGTGCCAGCAGCTTAAGTTACGGGGAAGAAGCTTTCTTT.

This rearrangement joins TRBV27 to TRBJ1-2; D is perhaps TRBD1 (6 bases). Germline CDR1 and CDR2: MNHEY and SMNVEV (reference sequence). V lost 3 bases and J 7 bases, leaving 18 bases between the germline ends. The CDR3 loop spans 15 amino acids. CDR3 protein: CASSLNGQGQGGYTF. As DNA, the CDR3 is TGTGCCAGCAGTTTGAATGGTCAGGGGCAAGGTGGCTACACCTTC.

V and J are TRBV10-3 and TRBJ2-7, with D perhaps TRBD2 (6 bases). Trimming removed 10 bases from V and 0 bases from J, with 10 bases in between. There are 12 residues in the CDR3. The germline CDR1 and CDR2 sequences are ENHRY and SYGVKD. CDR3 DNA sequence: TGTGCCACTAGCGATAACTCCTACGAGCAGTACTTC. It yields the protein CATSDNSYEQYF.

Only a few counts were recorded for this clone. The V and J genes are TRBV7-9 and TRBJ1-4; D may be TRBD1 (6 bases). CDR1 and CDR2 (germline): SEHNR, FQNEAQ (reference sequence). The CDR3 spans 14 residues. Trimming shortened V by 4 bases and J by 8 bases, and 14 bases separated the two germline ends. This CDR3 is CASSSWDKGEKLFF. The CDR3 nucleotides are TGTGCCAGCAGCTCTTGGGACAAAGGAGAAAAACTGTTTTTT.

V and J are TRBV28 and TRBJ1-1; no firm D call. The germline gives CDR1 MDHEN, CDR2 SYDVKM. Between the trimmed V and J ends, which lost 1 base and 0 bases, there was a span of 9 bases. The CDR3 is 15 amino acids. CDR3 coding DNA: TGTGCCAGCAGTTTATTTTGGAGATTGAACACTGAAGCTTTCTTT. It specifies CASSLFWRLNTEAFF. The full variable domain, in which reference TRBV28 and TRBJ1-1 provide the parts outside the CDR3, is DVKVTQSSRYLVKRTGEKVFLECVQDMDHENMFWYRQDPGLGLRLIYFSYDVKMKEKGDIPEGYSVSREKKERFSLILESASTNQTSMYLCASSLFWRLNTEAFFGQGTRLTVV.